These 27 T cell receptor beta chains were sequenced from one sample in a study of siplizumab effects on memory and regulatory T cells. Clones were sequenced by immunoSEQ multiplex PCR, and TCRdb holds only the in-frame ones, with some missing. This table holds 65,000 to 90,000 clones, around 93% found once. The specimen was CD8+ T cells sorted from blood. Receptor source: a human donor in good health.

The chain combines TRBV14 with TRBJ1-1; 8 positions agree with TRBD1. The V gene's germline CDR1 is SGHDN and CDR2 FVKESK. This CDR3 spans 17 amino acids. Trimming removed 4 bases from V and 2 bases from J; junction bases left unmatched: 12. CDR3 in DNA: TGTGCCAGCAGCCTTCAGCGGGACAGGTTCAAAAACACTGAAGCTTTCTTT. Amino acid sequence: CASSLQRDRFKNTEAFF.

The table lists this clone with a count of one. The chain uses TRBV9 and TRBJ1-4; D is perhaps TRBD1 (6 bases). V lost 2 bases to trimming and J lost 4 bases, with 9 bases between them. The CDR3 covers 14 residues. In germline, CDR1 is SGDLS, CDR2 YYNGEE. This chain's CDR3 is CASSVGQSNEKLFF. Here the CDR3 DNA reads TGTGCCAGCAGCGTCGGACAGAGTAATGAAAAACTGTTTTTT.

The V gene is TRBV2, the J gene TRBJ1-5; 8 positions match TRBD1. The V gene end was trimmed by 0 bases and the J gene end by 3 bases; junction bases not matched to a gene: 16. Germline values: CDR1 SNHLY, CDR2 FYNNEI. This CDR3 has 20 amino acids. The CDR3 nucleotides are TGTGCCAGCAGTGAAGCGGGGCTTCTAACGACAGGGGATTCCAATCAGCCCCAGCATTTT. This encodes CASSEAGLLTTGDSNQPQHF.

This sequence joins TRBV11-3 and TRBJ2-1; D possibly corresponds to TRBD2 (5 bases). Trimming took off 3 bases at V and 2 bases at J, with 11 bases between the two ends. The length of the CDR3 is 15 residues. Germline V lookup: CDR1 SGHNT, CDR2 YENEEA. CDR3 DNA sequence: TGTGCCAGCAGCTTCCCCGGGGATCCCTACAATGAGCAGTTCTTC. Translation: CASSFPGDPYNEQFF.

The chain employs TRBV4-3 and TRBJ2-7, with D hard to call. The CDR3 is 14 amino acids. V lost 4 bases and J 1 base, leaving 11 bases between the germline ends. Germline assignment: CDR1 LGHNA and CDR2 YSLEER. The CDR3 DNA reads TGCGCCAGCAGCCTCAATCTAGATTCCTACGAGCAGTACTTC. Translation gives CASSLNLDSYEQYF.

The genes are TRBV30 and TRBJ1-1; possibly TRBD1 for D (6 bases). The CDR3 has 15 residues. Per the germline V gene, CDR1 is GTSNPN and CDR2 is SVGIG (reference sequence). V dropped 0 bases and J dropped 0 bases, with 11 bases sitting between them. CDR3 nucleotide sequence: TGTGCCTGGAGTGTGCGGGACACAATGAACACTGAAGCTTTCTTT. Translating it yields CAWSVRDTMNTEAFF. The full variable domain, in which reference TRBV30 and TRBJ1-1 provide the parts outside the CDR3, is SQTIHQWPATLVQPVGSPLSLECTVEGTSNPNLYWYRQAAGRGLQLLFYSVGIGQISSEVPQNLSASRPQDRQFILSSKKLLLSDSGFYLCAWSVRDTMNTEAFFGQGTRLTVV.

The rearrangement links TRBV10-3 to TRBJ2-2; TRBD1 matches at 11 bases. V lost 2 bases and J lost 4; bases outside the gene matches: 6. CDR1 ENHRY and CDR2 SYGVKD come from the germline V gene. The CDR3 is made up of 17 amino acids. The CDR3 here is CAISEPGQGASTGELFF. The CDR3 coding sequence is TGTGCCATCAGTGAGCCCGGACAGGGGGCCTCCACCGGGGAGCTGTTTTTT.

V gene TRBV12-5 combines with J gene TRBJ2-2; TRBD1 aligns across 8 bases. J gave up 7 bases and V 2 bases, and 15 bases lay outside the gene matches. Germline values: CDR1 LGHNT, CDR2 FRNRAP. The CDR3 sequence is 18 residues long. The CDR3 here is CASGLPRERTGNVGELFF. DNA for the CDR3: TGTGCTAGTGGTTTGCCTAGAGAGAGGACAGGGAACGTCGGGGAGCTGTTTTTT.

The V call is TRBV4-2, the J call TRBJ1-1; D unclear. The CDR3 loop spans 17 amino acids. Germline CDR1 reads LGHNA; CDR2 reads YNFKEQ. Trimming left V 0 bases short and J 3 bases short, with 17 bases between. The CDR3 here is CASSQDPGGFGDTEAFF. The CDR3, as DNA: TGTGCCAGCAGCCAAGATCCCGGTGGGTTCGGGGACACTGAAGCTTTCTTT.

The gene calls are TRBV4-1 and TRBJ2-3; 9 bases agree with TRBD2. The V and J ends lost 0 bases and 3 bases, in that order; junction bases with no gene match: 1. CDR1 and CDR2 from the germline V gene are MGHRA and YSYEKL. The CDR3 is 15 residues long. CDR3 loop: CASSQEAGGTDTQYF. CDR3 nucleotides: TGCGCCAGCAGCCAAGAAGCGGGGGGTACAGATACGCAGTATTTT.

The rearrangement uses TRBV7-9 and TRBJ2-1; D ambiguous. V dropped 4 bases and J dropped 0 bases, with 13 bases sitting between them. CDR1 is SEHNR and CDR2 is FQNEAQ in the germline V gene (reference sequence). CDR3 length: 16 residues. CDR3 region: CASSWDKTSSYNEQFF. In DNA, the CDR3 is TGTGCCAGCAGCTGGGATAAGACGAGCTCCTACAATGAGCAGTTCTTC.

The chain is built from TRBV28 and TRBJ2-7; 8 nucleotides align to TRBD1. CDR1 and CDR2 (germline): MDHEN, SYDVKM. Trimming cost V 6 bases and J 3 bases; bases outside gene matches: 4. The CDR3 has 13 residues. The DNA of the CDR3 is TGTGCCAGCAGACCAACAGGGGGCTACGAGCAGTACTTC. Translation: CASRPTGGYEQYF. Looking up the rest from reference TRBV28 and TRBJ2-7 gives the full variable domain: DVKVTQSSRYLVKRTGEKVFLECVQDMDHENMFWYRQDPGLGLRLIYFSYDVKMKEKGDIPEGYSVSREKKERFSLILESASTNQTSMYLCASRPTGGYEQYFGPGTRLTVT.

This chain connects TRBV4-2 to TRBJ2-7, with 7 bases matching TRBD2. The CDR3 covers 15 residues. Per germline, CDR1 LGHNA and CDR2 YNFKEQ. The V segment lost 6 bases and the J segment 1 base; nucleotides outside the gene matches: 9. CDR3 in amino acids: CASSPSRAGSYEQYF. The CDR3 region has the DNA TGTGCCAGCAGTCCTTCCCGAGCGGGGTCCTACGAGCAGTACTTC.

The chain uses TRBV5-4 and TRBJ2-7; D not resolved. The CDR3 totals 15 residues. The germline CDR1 and CDR2 sequences are SGHNT and YYREEE (reference sequence). With 4 bases removed from V and 3 bases from J, the gap between germline ends came to 17 bases. The CDR3, as DNA: TGTGCCAGCAGCCCTGAAGGACCCCAGATCTACGAGCAGTACTTC. Translating it yields CASSPEGPQIYEQYF.

CDR3 amino acids: CASSLSGLTNTGELFF. DNA for the CDR3: TGTGCCAGCAGCCTATCTGGACTTACGAACACCGGGGAGCTGTTTTTT. The chain has TRBV4-2 and TRBJ2-2; tentatively, D is TRBD2 (5 bases). Looked up from germline, CDR1 is LGHNA and CDR2 is YNFKEQ. Deletions cut 4 bases from V and 0 bases from J, with 12 bases between. The CDR3 has 16 amino acids.

The gene calls are TRBV6-6 and TRBJ2-1; 10 bases line up with TRBD1. Germline V gives CDR1 MNHNY, CDR2 SVGAGI (reference sequence). This CDR3 comprises 15 residues. Trimming took 2 bases from V and 6 from J; bases not matched to a gene: 4. The CDR3 DNA sequence: TGTGCCAGCAGTTACGGGACAGGGGTCGGCAATGAGCAGTTCTTC. Protein sequence: CASSYGTGVGNEQFF.

This CDR3 reads CSVEDEDSSTPGETQYF. CDR3 nucleotides: TGCAGCGTTGAAGATGAGGACAGCTCTACCCCGGGGGAGACCCAGTACTTC. The rearrangement links TRBV29-1 to TRBJ2-5; D is perhaps TRBD1 (6 bases). The CDR3 spans 17 residues. Germline CDR1 SQVTM, CDR2 ANQGSEA. Trimming shortened V by 0 bases and J by 5 bases, and 22 bases separated the two germline ends.

This rearrangement joins TRBV19 to TRBJ2-1; TRBD2 agrees at 11 bases. Trimming removed 5 bases from V and 2 bases from J; junction bases left unmatched: 5. The CDR3 extends over 16 amino acids. CDR1 LNHDA and CDR2 SQIVND come from the germline V gene (reference sequence). The CDR3 loop reads CASSWSSGGPYNEQFF. The CDR3 DNA is TGTGCCAGTAGTTGGTCTAGCGGGGGGCCCTACAATGAGCAGTTCTTC.

The chain joins TRBV7-9 to TRBJ2-1, with TRBD1 identical over 10 bases. Trimming cost V 4 bases and J 8 bases; bases outside gene matches: 5. Germline lookup yields CDR1 SEHNR and CDR2 FQNEAQ (reference sequence). This CDR3 region has 14 residues. This chain's CDR3 is CASSSRQGAYEQFF. CDR3 in DNA: TGTGCCAGCAGCTCGCGACAGGGGGCTTATGAGCAGTTCTTC.

The V gene is TRBV7-9, the J gene TRBJ2-2; D possibly matches TRBD1 or TRBD2 (5 bases each). V was shortened by 5 bases and J by 4 bases, with 14 bases between the two germline ends. Germline-derived CDR1 and CDR2 are SEHNR and FQNEAQ (reference sequence). The CDR3 contains 15 residues. CDR3 residues: CASSPSGQITGELFF. For the CDR3, the DNA is TGTGCCAGCAGCCCCTCGGGGCAGATCACCGGGGAGCTGTTTTTT.

This clone was counted between two and nine times. The chain is built from TRBV4-1 and TRBJ2-7, with 9 nucleotides matching TRBD2. Trimming removed 1 base from V and 5 bases from J; junction bases left unmatched: 3. Germline-derived CDR1 and CDR2 are MGHRA and YSYEKL. CDR3 size: 14 residues. The CDR3, as DNA: TGCGCCAGCAGCCAAGGGCCTAGCGGGGACGAGCAGTACTTC. Residues: CASSQGPSGDEQYF.

This clone was seen a handful of times. The chain combines TRBV7-9 with TRBJ1-2; possibly TRBD1 for D (6 bases). The CDR3 runs 14 residues. The ends were cut back, 1 base at V and 5 bases at J, with 11 bases in the middle. Germline V gene lookup returns CDR1 SEHNR and CDR2 FQNEAQ (reference sequence). In DNA, the CDR3 is TGTGCCAGCAGCTTAGGGACAGCCATGTATGGCTACACCTTC. Protein product: CASSLGTAMYGYTF. The entire variable domain, with the rest obtained from reference TRBV7-9 and TRBJ1-2, is as follows: DTGVSQNPRHKITKRGQNVTFRCDPISEHNRLYWYRQTLGQGPEFLTYFQNEAQLEKSRLLSDRFSAERPKGSFSTLEIQRTEQGDSAMYLCASSLGTAMYGYTFGSGTRLTVV.

The chain links TRBV29-1 to TRBJ1-2; D uncertain. The germline V and J ends were trimmed by 3 bases and 4 bases, with 9 bases remaining between them. Per the germline V gene, CDR1 is SQVTM and CDR2 is ANQGSEA. The CDR3 is made up of 12 amino acids. CDR3 coding DNA: TGCAGCGTTGAGGGTCAGGCCTATGGCTACACCTTC. Amino acid sequence: CSVEGQAYGYTF.

In regard to this clone: The same CDR3 also results from other DNA sequences found in this sample. CDR3 DNA sequence: TGTGCCAGCAGCCTCGGACAGGGGGCCTACGAGCAGTACTTC. Encoded protein: CASSLGQGAYEQYF. The chain combines TRBV11-2 with TRBJ2-7, with TRBD1 matching 10 bases. V shed 5 bases and J 2 bases; nucleotides not matched to a gene: 3. Germline CDR1 reads SGHAT; CDR2 reads FQNNGV. This CDR3 has 14 residues. Based on the CDR3 plus reference TRBV11-2 and TRBJ2-7, the full variable domain is EAGVAQSPRYKIIEKRQSVAFWCNPISGHATLYWYQQILGQGPKLLIQFQNNGVVDDSQLPKDRFSAERLKGVDSTLKIQPAKLEDSAVYLCASSLGQGAYEQYFGPGTRLTVT.

The chain links TRBV9 to TRBJ2-7; TRBD2 matches at 8 bases. Germline V gives CDR1 SGDLS, CDR2 YYNGEE. The CDR3 has 16 residues. Germline trimming cut 0 bases from V and 3 bases from J; bases unmatched to any gene: 8. The CDR3 coding sequence is TGTGCCAGCAGCGTAGCCAGCGGGGGAAACCTCTACGAGCAGTACTTC. Translated: CASSVASGGNLYEQYF.

The chain uses TRBV2 and TRBJ2-7; 10 positions agree with TRBD1. V dropped 4 bases and J dropped 5; count of bases not matched to a gene: 8. This CDR3 region has 15 residues. Germline V gives CDR1 SNHLY, CDR2 FYNNEI. CDR3 sequence reads: CASSVLTGGTDEQYF. CDR3 bases: TGTGCCAGCAGTGTCTTGACAGGGGGCACGGACGAGCAGTACTTC.

This clone showed up just once. This chain joins TRBV4-3 and TRBJ2-3; 8 bases match TRBD1. The junction had 7 bases not matched to a gene; V was cut back by 1 base and J by 4 bases. CDR3 size: 16 residues. The germline gives CDR1 LGHNA, CDR2 YSLEER. Here the CDR3 DNA reads TGCGCCAGCAGCCAAGGGACAGGGTACGGCCCAGATACGCAGTATTTT. It is translated as CASSQGTGYGPDTQYF.